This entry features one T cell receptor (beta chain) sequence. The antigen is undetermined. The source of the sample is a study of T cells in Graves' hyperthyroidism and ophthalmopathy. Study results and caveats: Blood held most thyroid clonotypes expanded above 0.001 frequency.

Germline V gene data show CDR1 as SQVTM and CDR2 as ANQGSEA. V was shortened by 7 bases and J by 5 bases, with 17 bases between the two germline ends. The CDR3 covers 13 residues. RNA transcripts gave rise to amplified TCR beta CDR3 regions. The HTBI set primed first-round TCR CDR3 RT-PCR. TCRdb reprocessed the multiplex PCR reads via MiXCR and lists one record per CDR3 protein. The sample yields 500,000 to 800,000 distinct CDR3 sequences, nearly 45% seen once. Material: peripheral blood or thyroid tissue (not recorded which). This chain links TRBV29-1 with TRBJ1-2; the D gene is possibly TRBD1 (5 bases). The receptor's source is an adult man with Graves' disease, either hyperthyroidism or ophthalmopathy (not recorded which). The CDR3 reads CSAIMTEVYGYTF. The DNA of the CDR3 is TGCAGCGCGATAATGACAGAGGTTTATGGCTACACCTTC.